Presented here are 4 T cell receptor beta chains from one specimen sequenced in a study of cytomegalovirus exposure and HLA in healthy donors. Measured with immunoSEQ multiplex PCR; TCRdb has only the in-frame clones, and not every one. The sample lists a few hundred thousand clones; 90% were seen once. The sample taken for sequencing was PBMCs. The receptors were gathered from a woman aged 18-29 years in good health and CMV-seronegative.

The J gene is TRBJ2-1, the V gene TRBV5-1, with D perhaps TRBD1 (5 bases). Germline values: CDR1 SGHRS, CDR2 YFSETQ. CDR3 length: 13 residues. The V end was cut by 0 bases, the J end by 9 bases, with 10 bases between. The CDR3, as DNA: TGCGCCAGCAGCTTGGTGGGGCGAGTTGAGCAGTTCTTC. It yields the protein CASSLVGRVEQFF.

This clone was found a few times. This chain joins TRBV5-1 and TRBJ2-7, with D perhaps TRBD2 (6 bases). Germline values: CDR1 SGHRS, CDR2 YFSETQ. This CDR3 has 13 amino acids. Trimming pared 4 bases from V and 5 bases from J, leaving 13 bases between. The CDR3 DNA follows: TGCGCCAGCAGCACCCCCACGGGGGACGAGCAGTACTTC. This gives the protein CASSTPTGDEQYF. The variable domain in full, completed from reference TRBV5-1 and TRBJ2-7, reads KAGVTQTPRYLIKTRGQQVTLSCSPISGHRSVSWYQQTPGQGLQFLFEYFSETQRNKGNFPGRFSGRQFSNSRSEMNVSTLELGDSALYLCASSTPTGDEQYFGPGTRLTVT.

This chain links TRBV4-1 with TRBJ1-5; D call uncertain. Germline assignment: CDR1 MGHRA and CDR2 YSYEKL. V shed 0 bases and J shed 7 bases, with 13 bases lying between them. The CDR3 totals 15 residues. CDR3 coding DNA: TGCGCCAGCAGCCAAGAAAGGAGGTCTGGACAGCCCCAGCATTTT. Translating it yields CASSQERRSGQPQHF.

This chain connects TRBV30 to TRBJ2-5, with TRBD2 matching 8 bases. This CDR3 spans 14 amino acids. Germline lookup yields CDR1 GTSNPN and CDR2 SVGIG (reference sequence). V dropped 1 base and J dropped 5; count of bases not matched to a gene: 6. The CDR3 here is CAWSDPGGLETQYF. In nucleotides, the CDR3 is TGTGCCTGGAGTGATCCGGGAGGGCTGGAGACCCAGTACTTC.